These 15 T cell receptor beta chains were all obtained from the same sample, sequenced in a study of CD8 T cells in ankylosing spondylitis (dated by TCRdb to the late 2010s). Preparation of the library involved 5' RACE. Reads for this sample came from an Illumina MiSeq. Starting from the raw public reads, TCRdb applied fastp trimming at Q25, assembled clones with MiXCR and retained in-frame beta chains. Rows merge per CDR3 protein into single entries with the most common DNA and genes. The sample includes around 17,000 distinct CDR3 sequences, with around 8% observed a single time. Of the sample, about a third is held by the ten largest clones. Sequences were obtained from blood. Receptors were obtained from a male donor with ankylosing spondylitis or in good health (not recorded which).

This clonotype was seen many times. The CDR3 bases are TGCAGCGTTGAAGAATGGCAGGGGGCATTTGAAGCTTTCTTT. This encodes CSVEEWQGAFEAFF. The rearrangement joins TRBV29-1 to TRBJ1-1, with 8 bases aligning to TRBD1. The germline CDR1 and CDR2 sequences are SQVTM and ANQGSEA. The V gene end was trimmed by 0 bases and the J gene end by 7 bases; junction bases not matched to a gene: 7. This CDR3 has 14 amino acids.

The table lists this clonotype with many counts. The chain employs TRBV3-1 and TRBJ2-3, with D perhaps matching TRBD1 (6 bases). Germline V gene data show CDR1 as LGHDT and CDR2 as YNNKEL (reference sequence). The CDR3 totals 14 residues. Trimming left V 4 bases short and J 4 bases short, with 12 bases between. This CDR3 is CASSRNRVSDTQYF. The CDR3 DNA sequence: TGTGCCAGCAGCCGAAACAGGGTTTCAGATACGCAGTATTTT.

This sequence joins TRBV20-1 and TRBJ2-3; D might be TRBD1 (6 bases). This CDR3 has 15 amino acids. Trimming cost V 6 bases and J 2 bases, with 18 bases left between them. Germline loops: CDR1 DFQATT, CDR2 SNEGSKA (reference sequence). The CDR3 region is CSASPWTVNTDTQYF. In DNA form, the CDR3 reads TGCAGTGCCTCCCCCTGGACAGTCAACACAGATACGCAGTATTTT.

This clonotype was recorded at least ten times. V is TRBV20-1 and J is TRBJ2-2; D is unresolved. CDR3 length equals 14 residues. Germline V gene lookup returns CDR1 DFQATT and CDR2 SNEGSKA (reference sequence). Trimming cost V 0 bases and J 4 bases, with 9 bases left between them. CDR3 DNA: TGCAGTGCTAGAGATGGCGCCACCACCGGGGAGCTGTTTTTT. It yields the protein CSARDGATTGELFF.

This clonotype has just a few counts. The chain combines TRBV14 with TRBJ1-1; a possible D gene is TRBD1 (6 bases). This CDR3 is 14 amino acids long. CDR1 SGHDN and CDR2 FVKESK come from the germline V gene. Trimming took off 3 bases at V and 2 bases at J, with 10 bases between the two ends. The CDR3 spells CASSQVGGNTEAFF. Written as DNA, the CDR3 is TGTGCCAGCAGCCAGGTGGGGGGCAACACTGAAGCTTTCTTT.

There are a few counts of this clonotype. The chain is built from TRBV18 and TRBJ1-1; D is undetermined. Deletions cut 6 bases from V and 4 bases from J, with 12 bases between. The CDR3 extends over 13 amino acids. The V gene's germline CDR1 is KGHSH and CDR2 LQKENI. CDR3 coding DNA: TGTGCCAGCTCCCTTAGAGGGCCCACTGAAGCTTTCTTT. Encoded protein: CASSLRGPTEAFF.

This clonotype was counted ten times or more. CDR3 in amino acids: CSVEEGVGAAYNEQFF. The DNA for the CDR3 is TGCAGCGTTGAAGAAGGGGTGGGAGCGGCCTACAATGAGCAGTTCTTC. The chain couples TRBV29-1 to TRBJ2-1; D possibly uses TRBD1 or TRBD2 (5 bases each). In germline, CDR1 is SQVTM, CDR2 ANQGSEA. The CDR3 has 16 residues. Trimming cost V 0 bases and J 2 bases, with 14 bases left between them.

This clonotype has a handful of counts. The chain is built from TRBV10-1 and TRBJ1-5; no definite D call. V shed 3 bases and J shed 3 bases, with 9 bases lying between them. The CDR3 sequence is 14 residues long. Per the germline V gene, CDR1 is WNHNN and CDR2 is SYGVQD (reference sequence). The CDR3 spells CASSDDGINQPQHF. CDR3 bases: TGCGCCAGCAGTGACGACGGTATCAATCAGCCCCAGCATTTT.

This chain connects TRBV29-1 to TRBJ2-1, with 13 bases fitting TRBD2. The V segment lost 0 bases and the J segment 2 bases; nucleotides outside the gene matches: 10. The CDR3 is 19 amino acids. CDR1 and CDR2 (germline): SQVTM, ANQGSEA. CDR3 amino acids: CSVEDPRTSGRRAYNEQFF. CDR3 in DNA: TGCAGCGTTGAAGACCCCAGGACTAGCGGGAGAAGGGCCTACAATGAGCAGTTCTTC.

This clonotype was counted only a few times. The V and J genes are TRBV10-3 and TRBJ2-1, with 9 bases lining up with TRBD2. CDR3 length equals 14 residues. Per the germline V gene, CDR1 is ENHRY and CDR2 is SYGVKD. The trim removed 8 bases at V and 7 bases at J, leaving 9 bases unmatched. Here the CDR3 DNA reads TGTGCCATCTCCACGGCGGGACTAGCTAATGAGCAGTTCTTC. Its translation is CAISTAGLANEQFF.

This clonotype was seen a handful of times. The chain recombines TRBV29-1 with TRBJ1-1; possibly TRBD1 for D (6 bases). The length of the CDR3 is 12 residues. The germline V and J ends were trimmed by 5 bases and 6 bases, with 13 bases remaining between them. CDR1 and CDR2 from the germline V gene are SQVTM and ANQGSEA. CDR3: CSVTPGGAEAFF. CDR3 DNA sequence: TGCAGCGTTACCCCCGGGGGCGCTGAAGCTTTCTTT.

This clonotype was seen at least ten times. CDR3 region: CASSPLTGDHNEQFF. CDR3 sequence (DNA): TGCGCCAGCAGCCCCTTAACGGGAGACCACAATGAGCAGTTCTTC. This chain links TRBV5-1 with TRBJ2-1; D perhaps matches TRBD2 (6 bases). This CDR3 is built from 15 residues. V lost 4 bases, J lost 5 bases, and 16 bases lay in between. Germline V gene data show CDR1 as SGHRS and CDR2 as YFSETQ. Full variable domain (outside the CDR3, taken from reference TRBV5-1 and TRBJ2-1): KAGVTQTPRYLIKTRGQQVTLSCSPISGHRSVSWYQQTPGQGLQFLFEYFSETQRNKGNFPGRFSGRQFSNSRSEMNVSTLELGDSALYLCASSPLTGDHNEQFFGPGTRLTVL.

In this sample, this clonotype turned up many times. The J gene is TRBJ2-6, the V gene TRBV20-1, with a possible D match to TRBD2 (5 bases). Germline CDR1 reads DFQATT; CDR2 reads SNEGSKA (reference sequence). The CDR3 runs 17 residues. Trimming left V 0 bases short and J 2 bases short, with 14 bases between. The CDR3 reads CSARDLGGSTGANVLTF. The CDR3 nucleotides are TGCAGTGCTAGAGATCTTGGAGGTAGCACTGGGGCCAACGTCCTGACTTTC.

The chain employs TRBV3-1 and TRBJ1-1; D not resolved. The CDR3 length is 11 residues. V gave up 7 bases and J gave up 6 bases, with 9 bases separating them. Germline CDR1 LGHDT, CDR2 YNNKEL (reference sequence). As DNA, the CDR3 is TGTGCCAGCACCAGCGACGCTGAAGCTTTCTTT. Encoded protein: CASTSDAEAFF.

Ten or more counts support this clonotype. This chain connects TRBV24-1 to TRBJ1-1, with unresolved D. The CDR3 extends over 13 amino acids. The germline V gene encodes CDR1 KGHDR and CDR2 SFDVKD. V lost 9 bases and J lost 1, with 11 bases in between. CDR3 DNA: TGTGCCACCTCCCTCGCGGGGAACACTGAAGCTTTCTTT. Its protein product is CATSLAGNTEAFF.